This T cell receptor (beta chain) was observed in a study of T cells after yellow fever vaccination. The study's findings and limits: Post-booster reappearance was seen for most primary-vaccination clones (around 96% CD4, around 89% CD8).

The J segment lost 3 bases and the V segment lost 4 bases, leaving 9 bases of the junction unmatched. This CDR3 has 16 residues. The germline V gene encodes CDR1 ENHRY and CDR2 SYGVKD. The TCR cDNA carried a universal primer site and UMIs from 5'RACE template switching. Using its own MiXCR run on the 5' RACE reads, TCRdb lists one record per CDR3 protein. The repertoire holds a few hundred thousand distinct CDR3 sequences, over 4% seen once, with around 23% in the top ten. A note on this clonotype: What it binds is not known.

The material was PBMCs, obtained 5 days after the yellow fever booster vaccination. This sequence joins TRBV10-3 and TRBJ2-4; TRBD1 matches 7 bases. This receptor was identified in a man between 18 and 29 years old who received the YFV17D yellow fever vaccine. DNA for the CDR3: TGTGCCATCAGTGGTTCTCAGGGGGTGGACAAAAACATTCAGTACTTC. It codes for CAISGSQGVDKNIQYF.